The subject of this entry is one TCR beta chain. The antigen is not known. With 60 Vbeta and 13 Jbeta primers, the PCR was carried out. Generated by immunoSEQ multiplex PCR, the TCRdb table keeps only in-frame clones and is missing some. There are around 280,000 clones in the sample; approximately 90% occur only once, and around 2.1% lies in the top ten. This specimen comes from a study of cytomegalovirus exposure and HLA in healthy donors. About the research overall: Unique TCRs numbering some 93 million, obtained from HLA-typed donors, made up an early data release.

V dropped 0 bases and J dropped 5 bases, with 18 bases sitting between them. The CDR3 length is 16 residues. CDR1 is SGHTS, CDR2 YDEGEE, per germline. Study-wide results and limits: Under in vitro conditions, a few CMV-associated chains were confirmed as specific for CMV antigens.

The chain is built from TRBV5-8 and TRBJ2-7; perhaps TRBD2 as D (5 bases). Sequencing used PBMCs. The receptor was derived from a woman younger than 30 in good health and CMV-seronegative. The CDR3 nucleotides read TGTGCCAGCAGCTTGGGAAGGACCCTGGGAGTCCACGAGCAGTACTTC. Translating it yields CASSLGRTLGVHEQYF.